A single sample gave rise to the 24 T cell receptor beta chains below, sequenced in a study of blood T cell repertoires in COVID-19. The data were produced by immunoSEQ multiplex PCR, yet TCRdb's version contains in-frame clones alone and is incomplete. The sample carries fewer than 400,000 clones, roughly nine tenths recorded once. Sequencing used PBMCs or T cells enriched from blood (not recorded which). The receptors originated from a woman in her twenties or thirties who had been exposed to COVID-19.

The chain couples TRBV4-3 to TRBJ2-3, with D perhaps TRBD1 (5 bases). Per germline, CDR1 LGHNA and CDR2 YSLEER. The ends were cut back, 0 bases at V and 2 bases at J, with 15 bases in the middle. The CDR3 consists of 17 residues. CDR3 sequence: CASSQDLGYRYTDTQYF. The DNA of the CDR3 is TGCGCCAGCAGCCAAGATCTCGGGTACAGGTACACAGATACGCAGTATTTT.

A few counts support this clone. The chain is built from TRBV10-3 and TRBJ1-1, with unresolved D. The ends were cut back, 11 bases at V and 0 bases at J, with 7 bases in the middle. CDR1 is ENHRY, CDR2 SYGVKD, per germline. The CDR3 runs to 11 residues. In nucleotides, the CDR3 is TGTGCCTCCCTTTTGAACACTGAAGCTTTCTTT. Amino acid sequence: CASLLNTEAFF.

The chain employs TRBV7-9 and TRBJ2-7; D possibly corresponds to TRBD2 (6 bases). Deletions cut 0 bases from V and 4 bases from J, with 10 bases between. The CDR3 totals 14 residues. Germline CDR1 reads SEHNR; CDR2 reads FQNEAQ (reference sequence). The CDR3 coding sequence is TGTGCCAGCAGCTTAGCGCCGGGACTTTACGAGCAGTACTTC. Translation: CASSLAPGLYEQYF.

J is TRBJ2-2 and V is TRBV29-1; 16 positions agree with TRBD2. J gave up 4 bases and V 7 bases, and 12 bases lay outside the gene matches. CDR3 length: 18 residues. CDR1 and CDR2 from the germline V gene are SQVTM and ANQGSEA. The CDR3 spells CSGTGTSGGASGTGELFF. CDR3 nucleotides: TGCAGCGGTACCGGGACTAGCGGGGGGGCCAGTGGCACCGGGGAGCTGTTTTTT.

This clone appeared a single time. This sample includes further DNA sequences coding for the same CDR3. This rearrangement joins TRBV4-3 to TRBJ2-7; maybe TRBD1 (6 bases). This CDR3 has 13 amino acids. CDR1 is LGHNA, CDR2 YSLEER, per germline. V lost 0 bases and J 5 bases, leaving 8 bases between the germline ends. CDR3 sequence: CASSQDRGNEQYF. DNA for the CDR3: TGCGCCAGCAGCCAAGATAGGGGGAACGAGCAGTACTTC.

The J gene is TRBJ1-2, the V gene TRBV3-1 (or the pseudogene TRBV3-2); D is uncertain. CDR3 length equals 13 residues. In germline, CDR1 is LGHDT, CDR2 YNNKEL (reference sequence). V dropped 1 base and J dropped 7 bases, with 10 bases sitting between them. The CDR3 is CASSQVTRSGYTF. The CDR3, as DNA: TGTGCCAGCAGCCAAGTCACCAGGTCTGGCTACACCTTC.

V gene TRBV6-5 combines with J gene TRBJ1-2; no reliable D call. The CDR3 contains 14 residues. V was clipped by 2 bases and J by 8 bases, with 15 bases between them. The germline gives CDR1 MNHEY, CDR2 SVGAGI. In DNA form, the CDR3 reads TGTGCCAGCAGTTACACCGACGGGGTAGGAGGCTACACCTTC. Protein sequence: CASSYTDGVGGYTF.

J is TRBJ2-2 and V is TRBV7-9; 7 bases map to TRBD2. Per the germline V gene, CDR1 is SEHNR and CDR2 is FQNEAQ (reference sequence). The CDR3 contains 17 residues. The V segment lost 7 bases and the J segment 2 bases; nucleotides outside the gene matches: 13. The CDR3 nucleotides read TGTGCCAGCATCCTCCTAGGGACTAACTTCAACACCGGGGAGCTGTTTTTT. As protein: CASILLGTNFNTGELFF.

The chain carries TRBV29-1 and TRBJ2-3; D is unclear. The CDR3 covers 10 residues. With 7 bases removed from V and 1 base from J, the gap between germline ends came to 3 bases. Germline V lookup: CDR1 SQVTM, CDR2 ANQGSEA. The CDR3 DNA is TGCAGCGGAGGCACAGATACGCAGTATTTT. This codes for CSGGTDTQYF.

The chain carries TRBV13 and TRBJ1-1; 12 bases map to TRBD1. The CDR3 extends over 17 amino acids. Per germline, CDR1 PRHDT and CDR2 FYEKMQ (reference sequence). J was trimmed by 2 bases and V by 3 bases; bases with no gene match: 7. This chain's CDR3 is CASSFTGTGGVNTEAFF. As DNA, the CDR3 is TGTGCCAGCAGCTTTACCGGGACAGGGGGCGTTAACACTGAAGCTTTCTTT.

This rearrangement joins TRBV4-3 to TRBJ1-2, with D perhaps matching TRBD1 (5 bases). V was shortened by 4 bases and J by 8 bases, with 17 bases between the two germline ends. This CDR3 contains 14 residues. The V gene's germline CDR1 is LGHNA and CDR2 YSLEER. CDR3 nucleotides: TGCGCCAGCAGCCCTCGGGGCCGCGGGGAGGGCTACACCTTC. Amino acids: CASSPRGRGEGYTF.

The chain uses TRBV7-2 and TRBJ2-7, with 9 bases aligning to TRBD1. In germline, CDR1 is SGHTA, CDR2 FQGNSA. This CDR3 is 16 amino acids long. Germline trimming cut 2 bases from V and 6 bases from J; bases unmatched to any gene: 11. The CDR3 nucleotides are TGTGCCAGCAGCTTAAGACCTCCGGGACAGGGAGGCGAGCAGTACTTC. Protein: CASSLRPPGQGGEQYF.

This chain connects TRBV10-3 to TRBJ2-5; possibly TRBD1 for D (6 bases). The CDR3 has 13 residues. V was clipped by 9 bases and J by 2 bases, with 13 bases between them. CDR1 ENHRY and CDR2 SYGVKD come from the germline V gene. In DNA form, the CDR3 reads TGTGCCATGACGGGACACTTACAAGAGACCCAGTACTTC. Amino acids: CAMTGHLQETQYF.

J is TRBJ1-2 and V is TRBV5-4; TRBD1 is a possible D gene (5 bases). Germline lookup yields CDR1 SGHNT and CDR2 YYREEE (reference sequence). V shed 4 bases and J shed 4 bases, with 14 bases lying between them. The CDR3 is 14 residues long. Written as DNA, the CDR3 is TGTGCCAGCAGCCCGTGGGGCCCCGGCTATGGCTACACCTTC. It codes for CASSPWGPGYGYTF.

This sequence joins TRBV7-9 and TRBJ1-4; D uncertain. Trimming left V 3 bases short and J 8 bases short, with 7 bases between. CDR1 and CDR2 (germline): SEHNR, FQNEAQ (reference sequence). The CDR3 is 12 amino acids. CDR3 in DNA: TGTGCCAGCAGCTTCCCGGGGGAAAAACTGTTTTTT. Residues: CASSFPGEKLFF.

With regard to this clone: In the same sample, other DNA sequences code for this CDR3. The chain carries TRBV4-2 and TRBJ1-2; a weak D match, TRBD1 (5 bases). Trimming took 1 base from V and 4 from J, leaving 10 bases between them. Germline assignment: CDR1 LGHNA and CDR2 YNFKEQ. The CDR3 covers 14 residues. In DNA, the CDR3 is TGTGCCAGCAGCCAAGGCCAGGGCTCCTATGGCTACACCTTC. Amino acids: CASSQGQGSYGYTF.

The J gene is TRBJ2-5, the V gene TRBV2; possible D gene TRBD2, 6 bases. V lost 10 bases to trimming and J lost 5 bases, with 20 bases between them. The CDR3 has 14 residues. In germline, CDR1 is SNHLY, CDR2 FYNNEI. CDR3 DNA sequence: TGTGCCACCAGATTGGGCTCTGGGGGGGAGACCCAGTACTTC. Its protein is CATRLGSGGETQYF.

The rearrangement links TRBV6-6 to TRBJ2-1; 9 nucleotides align to TRBD1. This CDR3 comprises 15 residues. With 6 bases clipped from V and 6 bases from J, the junction kept 9 bases outside the gene matches. Germline CDR1 reads MNHNY; CDR2 reads SVGAGI (reference sequence). CDR3 in DNA: TGTGCCAGCAGCGACAGGGGGATAGTGTTCAATGAGCAGTTCTTC. It is translated as CASSDRGIVFNEQFF.

This clone was recorded only once. This chain links TRBV19 with TRBJ1-1, with 7 bases aligning to TRBD1. The V and J ends lost 2 bases and 8 bases, in that order; junction bases with no gene match: 5. The CDR3 loop spans 13 amino acids. Per the germline V gene, CDR1 is LNHDA and CDR2 is SQIVND (reference sequence). The CDR3 loop is CASSIRGGAEAFF. The CDR3 nucleotides are TGTGCCAGTAGTATAAGAGGGGGCGCCGAAGCTTTCTTT.

This chain uses TRBV5-4 with TRBJ2-7, with 7 bases that match TRBD1. V lost 4 bases, J lost 4 bases, and 8 bases stayed unmatched. The CDR3 is 14 residues long. CDR1 SGHNT and CDR2 YYREEE come from the germline V gene (reference sequence). CDR3 region: CASSPTGDSYEQYF. Here the CDR3 DNA reads TGTGCCAGCAGCCCGACCGGGGACAGTTACGAGCAGTACTTC.

This rearrangement joins TRBV5-1 to TRBJ1-1, with D unclear. The germline CDR1 and CDR2 sequences are SGHRS and YFSETQ. The CDR3 length is 13 residues. With 4 bases removed from V and 0 bases from J, the gap between germline ends came to 7 bases. The CDR3 reads CASSGDLNTEAFF. CDR3 sequence (DNA): TGCGCCAGCAGCGGAGACCTGAACACTGAAGCTTTCTTT. The full variable domain, with the rest looked up from reference TRBV5-1 and TRBJ1-1, is KAGVTQTPRYLIKTRGQQVTLSCSPISGHRSVSWYQQTPGQGLQFLFEYFSETQRNKGNFPGRFSGRQFSNSRSEMNVSTLELGDSALYLCASSGDLNTEAFFGQGTRLTVV.

J is TRBJ1-2 and V is TRBV5-1; 7 positions match TRBD1. CDR1 SGHRS and CDR2 YFSETQ come from the germline V gene. The junction had 6 bases not matched to a gene; V was cut back by 0 bases and J by 7 bases. This CDR3 is 14 amino acids long. As DNA, the CDR3 is TGCGCCAGCAGCTTGGGACAGGGTAACCTTGGCTACACCTTC. It is translated as CASSLGQGNLGYTF.

This sequence joins TRBV28 and TRBJ2-5; D gene unclear. V was shortened by 4 bases and J by 1 base, with 10 bases between the two germline ends. CDR1 MDHEN and CDR2 SYDVKM come from the germline V gene. The CDR3 is 14 residues long. DNA for the CDR3: TGTGCCAGCAGTTCCCAACAGCCCCAAGAGACCCAGTACTTC. It encodes CASSSQQPQETQYF. The full variable domain, with the rest looked up from reference TRBV28 and TRBJ2-5, is DVKVTQSSRYLVKRTGEKVFLECVQDMDHENMFWYRQDPGLGLRLIYFSYDVKMKEKGDIPEGYSVSREKKERFSLILESASTNQTSMYLCASSSQQPQETQYFGPGTRLLVL.

This chain uses TRBV29-1 with TRBJ2-5; tentatively, D is TRBD2 (7 bases). The V and J ends lost 0 bases and 5 bases respectively, with 19 bases between them. There are 16 residues in the CDR3. CDR1 is SQVTM and CDR2 is ANQGSEA in the germline V gene. This CDR3 reads CSVEDLRTGGGETQYF. The CDR3 DNA is TGCAGCGTTGAAGATCTAAGAACGGGGGGCGGGGAGACCCAGTACTTC.